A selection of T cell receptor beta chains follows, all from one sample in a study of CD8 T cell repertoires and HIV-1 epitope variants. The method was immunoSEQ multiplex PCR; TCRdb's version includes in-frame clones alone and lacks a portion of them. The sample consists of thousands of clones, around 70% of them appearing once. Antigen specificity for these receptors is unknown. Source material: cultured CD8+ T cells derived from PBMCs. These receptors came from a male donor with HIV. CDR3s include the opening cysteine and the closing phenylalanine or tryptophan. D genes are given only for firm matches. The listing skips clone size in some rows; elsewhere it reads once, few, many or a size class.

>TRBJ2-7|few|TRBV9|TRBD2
CASSVGTSGSYEQYF
TGTGCCAGCAGCGTTGGGACTAGCGGATCCTACGAGCAGTACTTC
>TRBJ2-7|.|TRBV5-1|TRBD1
CASSNRQGAIYEQYF
TGCGCCAGCAGCAACCGACAGGGGGCGATTTACGAGCAGTACTTC
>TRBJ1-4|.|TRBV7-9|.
CASSPKGFSNEKLFF
TGTGCCAGCAGCCCGAAAGGTTTCTCCAATGAAAAACTGTTTTTT
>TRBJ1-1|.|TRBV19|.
CASKTGGNTEAFF
TGTGCCAGTAAAACAGGAGGTAACACTGAAGCTTTCTTT
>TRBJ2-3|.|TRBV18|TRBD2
CASSPINELAGGPMGTDTQYF
TGTGCCAGCTCACCTATCAACGAACTAGCGGGAGGGCCTATGGGCACAGATACGCAGTATTTT
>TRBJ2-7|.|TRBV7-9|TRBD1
CASSETGEVYEQYF
TGTGCCAGCAGCGAGACAGGGGAGGTCTACGAGCAGTACTTC
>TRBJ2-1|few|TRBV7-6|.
CASSLGYSEQFF
TGTGCCAGCAGCTTAGGTTACTCTGAGCAGTTCTTC
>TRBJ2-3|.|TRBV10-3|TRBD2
CAISESGRTSDTQYF
TGTGCCATCAGTGAAAGCGGGAGAACTTCAGATACGCAGTATTTT
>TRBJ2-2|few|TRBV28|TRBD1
CASSFSGSGGNTGELFF
TGTGCCAGCAGTTTTTCTGGCTCAGGGGGGAACACCGGGGAGCTGTTTTTT
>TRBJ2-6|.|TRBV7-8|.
CASSLAVNSGANVLTF
TGTGCCAGCAGCTTAGCCGTTAACTCTGGGGCCAACGTCCTGACTTTC
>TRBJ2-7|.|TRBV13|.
CASSKPEGPSSYEQYF
TGTGCCAGCAGCAAACCAGAAGGCCCAAGCTCCTACGAGCAGTACTTC
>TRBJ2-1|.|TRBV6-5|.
CASSWRGSYNEQFF
TGTGCCAGCAGTTGGAGAGGGTCCTACAATGAGCAGTTCTTC
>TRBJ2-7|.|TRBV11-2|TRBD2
CASSSLTSGGFYEQYF
TGTGCCAGCAGCTCACTTACTAGCGGGGGGTTCTACGAGCAGTACTTC
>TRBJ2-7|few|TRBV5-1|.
CASSLEVVSSYEQYF
TGCGCCAGCAGCTTGGAGGTCGTTTCCTCCTACGAGCAGTACTTC
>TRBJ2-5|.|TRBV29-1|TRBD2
CSVEDGGISGRSETQYF
TGCAGCGTTGAAGATGGGGGAATTAGCGGGAGATCAGAGACCCAGTACTTC
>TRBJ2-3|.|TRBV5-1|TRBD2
CASSSNPGTSGRSADTQYF
TGCGCCAGCAGCTCAAATCCCGGGACTAGCGGGAGGTCCGCGGATACGCAGTATTTT
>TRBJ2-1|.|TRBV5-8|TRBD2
CASSDRTSGNNEQFF
TGTGCCAGCAGCGACCGGACTAGCGGAAACAATGAGCAGTTCTTC
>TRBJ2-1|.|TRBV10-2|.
CASSAGGWTNEQFF
TGCGCCAGCAGTGCAGGCGGGTGGACCAATGAGCAGTTCTTC
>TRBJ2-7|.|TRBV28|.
CASSFAGSGSITYEQYF
TGTGCCAGCAGTTTCGCTGGGTCGGGATCTATAACCTACGAGCAGTACTTC
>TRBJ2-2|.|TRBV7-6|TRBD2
CASSPWGGGRKVGELFF
TGTGCCAGCAGCCCATGGGGCGGCGGGAGAAAAGTCGGGGAGCTGTTTTTT
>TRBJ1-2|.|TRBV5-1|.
CASSLDGAHYGYTF
TGCGCCAGCAGCTTGGATGGTGCTCACTATGGCTACACCTTC
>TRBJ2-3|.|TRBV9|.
CASKSTGSTDTQYF
TGTGCCAGCAAGAGTACAGGGAGCACAGATACGCAGTATTTT
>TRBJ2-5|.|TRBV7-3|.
CASSLGPWKTQYF
TGTGCCAGCAGCTTAGGTCCGTGGAAGACCCAGTACTTC
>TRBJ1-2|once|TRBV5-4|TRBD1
CASSLVGQGVGYTF
TGTGCCAGCAGCTTGGTGGGACAGGGGGTCGGCTACACCTTC
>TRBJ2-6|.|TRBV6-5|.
CASRRQATGANVLTF
TGTGCCAGCAGGAGACAGGCCACTGGGGCCAACGTCCTGACTTTC
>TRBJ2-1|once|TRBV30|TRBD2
CAWTPSGTYNEQFF
TGTGCCTGGACCCCTAGCGGGACTTACAATGAGCAGTTCTTC
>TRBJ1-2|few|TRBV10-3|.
CAISESGGIGEGYTF
TGTGCCATCAGTGAGTCCGGGGGGATTGGGGAAGGCTACACCTTC
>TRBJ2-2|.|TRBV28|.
CASSLNGLVGELFF
TGTGCCAGCAGTTTAAACGGACTGGTCGGGGAGCTGTTTTTT
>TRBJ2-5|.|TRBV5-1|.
CASSLTSGRPQETQYF
TGCGCCAGCAGCCTAACTTCGGGACGCCCCCAAGAGACCCAGTACTTC
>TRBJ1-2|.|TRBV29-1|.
CSVEDMGGVDGYTF
TGCAGCGTTGAAGATATGGGGGGCGTGGATGGCTACACCTTC
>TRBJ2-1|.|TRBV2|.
CASSTGQYFGNEQFF
.
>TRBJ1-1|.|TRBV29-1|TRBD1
CSVALRDRGDTEAFF
TGCAGCGTTGCCCTCCGGGACAGGGGAGACACTGAAGCTTTCTTT
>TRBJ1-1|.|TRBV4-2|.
CASSQVGRRINTEAFF
TGTGCCAGCAGCCAAGTAGGTCGACGAATTAACACTGAAGCTTTCTTT
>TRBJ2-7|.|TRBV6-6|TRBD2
CASSYSGGGQPYEQYF
TGTGCCAGCAGTTACTCCGGCGGGGGGCAGCCCTACGAGCAGTACTTC
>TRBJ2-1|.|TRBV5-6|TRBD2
CASSLGTSALEQFF
TGTGCCAGCAGCTTGGGGACTAGCGCGCTTGAGCAGTTCTTC
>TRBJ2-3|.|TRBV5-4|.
CASSLGGWADTQYF
TGTGCCAGCAGCTTGGGCGGGTGGGCAGATACGCAGTATTTT
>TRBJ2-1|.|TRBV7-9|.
CASSLSGNNEQFF
TGTGCCAGCAGCTTATCAGGGAACAATGAGCAGTTCTTC